This T cell receptor beta chain was captured in a study of patients and donors after allogeneic stem cell transplantation. TCRdb independently ran MiXCR on the RT-PCR reads; one entry per CDR3 protein. The sample has about a million distinct CDR3 sequences, 15% to 20% seen once. This CDR3 is built from 21 residues. Germline lookup yields CDR1 MGHRA and CDR2 YSYEKL. The V gene lost 0 bases and the J gene lost 2 bases, with 26 bases spanning the gap. The material sequenced was blood, either unsorted or a sorted T cell fraction (not recorded which). The origin of this receptor is a human donor who was either an allogeneic HSCT recipient or a stem cell or donor lymphocyte infusion donor (not recorded which). It is not recorded whose cells these are; they may come from a transplant donor. This chain links TRBV4-1 with TRBJ2-4; TRBD2 is a possible D gene (6 bases). CDR3 loop: CASSQDLLPVLAKRSKNIQYF. The CDR3 region has the DNA TGCGCCAGCAGCCAAGATCTCCTTCCCGTACTAGCTAAAAGGTCCAAAAACATTCAGTACTTC.